This TCR beta chain was recorded in a study of cytomegalovirus exposure and HLA in healthy donors. Study-level background: Inside one of the first data releases sat about 85 million unique TCRs taken from HLA-typed donors.

Study outcomes and limitations: Among immune exposure information, only CMV serostatus was available.

Losses at the gene ends were 1 base for V and 3 bases for J; bases not matched to a gene: 1. CDR3 size: 14 residues. Germline CDR1 is MGHRA and CDR2 is YSYEKL. Everyone who donated was a healthy bone marrow donor. Vbeta (60) and Jbeta (13) primers were used in the PCR. TCRdb's table, derived via immunoSEQ multiplex PCR, lists solely in-frame clones and lacks some. The sample holds 130,000 to 150,000 clones, 65% to 85% seen once. This clone has just one count. Antigen unknown. The gene calls are TRBV4-1 and TRBJ2-5, with 8 bases that match TRBD1. The receptor was derived from a woman in her forties in good health and CMV-seropositive. What was sequenced was PBMCs. Written as DNA, the CDR3 is TGCGCCAGCAGCCAAGGGGACAGGAAAGAGACCCAGTACTTC. Protein product: CASSQGDRKETQYF.